Listed below are T cell receptor beta chains from one sample, sequenced in a study of T cells expressing NK-cell markers. TCRdb reprocessed the 5' RACE reads and stores each CDR3 protein as one record, lacking DNA. Its table records 300,000 to 500,000 distinct CDR3 sequences. The sequencing sample was made of blood T cells: a sorted CD56 or NKG2C T cell subset, CD4+ or CD8+ T cells, or bulk PBMC T cells (not recorded which). These receptors all come from a woman aged 45-65 years in good health. CDR3s include the opening cysteine and the closing phenylalanine or tryptophan.

V	J	CDR3
TRBV24-1	TRBJ2-3	CATSDLRGTQYF
TRBV9	TRBJ2-1	CASSEKVPGDEQFF
TRBV6-5	TRBJ2-1	CASSYSSGGPVRNEQFF
TRBV5-6	TRBJ2-1	CATTRGLAEMYNEQFF
TRBV12-3/TRBV12-4	TRBJ1-1	CASSPYTEGAFF
TRBV12-5	TRBJ2-1	CASGLYGNEQFF
TRBV18	TRBJ2-7	CASSRDSSYEQYF
TRBV5-8	TRBJ1-2	CASSLVIVLLNYGYTF
TRBV20-1	TRBJ1-2	CSARRLPDGYTF
TRBV29-1	TRBJ2-5	CSVVLGETQYF
TRBV5-5	TRBJ1-1	CATKRGSDRVNTEAFF
TRBV2	TRBJ1-5	CASRQSGRRTQPQHF
TRBV9	TRBJ2-2	CASSLFGNTGELFF
TRBV7-9	TRBJ2-1	CASSLVGNINNEQFF
TRBV9	TRBJ2-5	CASSDPEGTLQETQYF
TRBV9	TRBJ2-5	CASSVGEGEETQYF
TRBV6-5	TRBJ1-5	CASSYGINSNQPQHF
TRBV7-6	TRBJ1-1	CASRAGGRTEAFF
TRBV5-5	TRBJ2-3	CASSLTGGRSFLDTQYF
TRBV20-1	TRBJ2-1	CSARGGTPTYNEQFF